This TCR beta chain is drawn from a study of blood T cell repertoires in COVID-19. In the study overall: PBMCs, B-cell-depleted T cells, or T cells were the source of the cDNA or gDNA that made up the material.

CDR1 and CDR2 from the germline V gene are LNHDA and SQIVND (reference sequence). This CDR3 is 16 amino acids long. V shed 0 bases, J shed 6 bases, and the junction held 7 bases outside the gene matches. The table lists this clone with a count of one. As originally analysed: The assay estimated nucleated cells by amplifying reference gene primers. Method: immunoSEQ multiplex PCR; TCRdb's copy keeps in-frame clones and lacks some. That table is the source of V, J and clone size, and D and trimming were worked out from the DNA. The table has about 250,000 clones, 75% to 90% seen once. Sequenced: peripheral blood. V and J are TRBV19 and TRBJ1-1; 10 nucleotides match TRBD1. The receptor was derived from a woman aged 35 to 49 who had recovered from COVID-19. CDR3 loop: CASSIDPGQGSPEAFF. The CDR3 DNA sequence: TGTGCCAGTAGTATAGATCCGGGACAGGGGAGCCCTGAAGCTTTCTTT. Complete variable domain (other parts from reference TRBV19 and TRBJ1-1): DGGITQSPKYLFRKEGQNVTLSCEQNLNHDAMYWYRQDPGQGLRLIYYSQIVNDFQKGDIAEGYSVSREKKESFPLTVTSAQKNPTAFYLCASSIDPGQGSPEAFFGQGTRLTVV.